The rows below give T cell receptor beta chains drawn from one sample of a study of human T cells and chemical hapten exposure. TCRdb reanalysed the RACE reads using MiXCR and keeps one entry per CDR3 protein. Among 380,000 or so distinct CDR3 sequences, roughly 4.8% were seen once, and the ten largest hold approximately 2.5%. This sample comprised whole blood, obtained in connection with sensitization to the hapten diphenylcyclopropenone (DPC). The receptors were gathered from a woman in her fifties or sixties with alopecia areata. Some clones in this sample may be carry-over from other donors' samples. CDR3s include the opening cysteine and the closing phenylalanine or tryptophan. D genes are given only for firm matches. Only some rows state a clone size, as once, few, many or a class for expanded clones.

V	D	J	size	length	CDR3	DNA
TRBV6-6	-	TRBJ1-4	many	16	CASSYVDFPTNEKLFF	TGTGCCAGCAGTTACGTGGACTTCCCAACTAATGAAAAACTGTTTTTT
TRBV15	-	TRBJ1-5	many	14	CATSARDSNQPQHF	TGTGCCACCAGCGCCCGGGACAGCAATCAGCCCCAGCATTTT
TRBV6-2/TRBV6-3	-	TRBJ2-7	many	15	CASSYPGTSSNEQYF	TGTGCCAGCAGTTACCCCGGGACAAGCTCCAACGAGCAGTACTTC
TRBV11-3	TRBD2	TRBJ2-2	few	17	CASSPVGLAGNTGELFF	TGTGCCAGCAGCCCCGTCGGTCTAGCGGGTAACACCGGGGAGCTGTTTTTT
TRBV4-1	TRBD1	TRBJ2-2	many	18	CASSRQWGTEENTGELFF	TGCGCCAGCAGCCGCCAATGGGGGACAGAAGAAAACACCGGGGAGCTGTTTTTT
TRBV27	-	TRBJ2-7	-	14	CASSTTRSSYEQYF	TGTGCCAGCAGTACGACGCGTAGCTCCTACGAGCAGTACTTC
TRBV20-1	-	TRBJ1-6	-	14	CSAKGSSGNSPLHF	TGCAGTGCTAAAGGGTCCAGCGGAAATTCACCCCTCCACTTT
TRBV29-1	TRBD2	TRBJ2-1	-	15	CSVEGLSGRANEQFF	TGCAGCGTTGAGGGACTTAGCGGGAGGGCCAATGAGCAGTTCTTC
TRBV5-1	-	TRBJ1-1	many	15	CASSLTTPGNTEAFF	TGCGCCAGCAGCTTGACAACTCCGGGAAACACTGAAGCTTTCTTT
TRBV6-6	-	TRBJ1-5	many	17	CASSHIPAPNSNQPQHF	TGTGCCAGCAGTCACATCCCTGCTCCGAATAGCAATCAGCCCCAGCATTTT
TRBV29-1	-	TRBJ2-5	many	15	CSVEWGTLKAETQYF	TGCAGCGTTGAATGGGGAACGCTCAAAGCGGAGACCCAGTACTTC
TRBV29-1	TRBD1	TRBJ2-1	many	12	CSVGQGGGEQFF	TGCAGCGTTGGACAGGGGGGTGGTGAGCAGTTCTTC
TRBV7-2	-	TRBJ1-4	-	16	CASSSPDTMLGEKLFF	TGTGCCAGCAGCTCTCCGGATACAATGCTTGGAGAGAAACTGTTTTTT
TRBV12-3/TRBV12-4	-	TRBJ1-3	many	12	CASFSGKHTIYF	TGTGCCAGCTTTTCGGGGAAACACACCATATATTTT
TRBV20-1	-	TRBJ2-3	-	13	CSAPGTLPHTQYF	TGCAGTGCCCCTGGGACCCTCCCACATACGCAGTATTTT
TRBV12-3/TRBV12-4	TRBD1	TRBJ2-7	-	14	CASSRRQGDYEQYF	TGTGCCAGCAGTCGGAGACAGGGTGACTACGAGCAGTACTTC
TRBV29-1	TRBD2	TRBJ2-3	many	16	CSVLGTSGSPTDTQYF	TGCAGCGTTTTAGGGACTAGCGGGAGCCCCACGGATACGCAGTATTTT
TRBV27	-	TRBJ1-1	few	15	CASSLGGTMNTEAFF	TGTGCCAGCAGTTTAGGAGGGACAATGAACACTGAAGCTTTCTTT
TRBV7-8	TRBD1	TRBJ1-5	many	15	CASSPEDRTNQPQHF	TGTGCCAGCAGCCCGGAGGACAGGACCAATCAGCCCCAGCATTTT
TRBV3-1	-	TRBJ1-4	-	14	CASSQDRLNEKLFF	TGTGCCAGCAGCCAAGACAGGCTTAATGAAAAACTGTTTTTT
TRBV7-2	-	TRBJ2-1	few	14	CASSLQGSDDEQFF	TGTGCCAGCAGCTTACAGGGCTCCGATGATGAGCAGTTCTTC
TRBV7-9	-	TRBJ1-3	-	12	CATRDRRNTIYF	TGTGCCACCCGTGACAGGAGAAACACCATATATTTT
TRBV9	-	TRBJ1-2	many	13	CASSVVSNYGYTF	TGTGCCAGCAGCGTAGTTTCCAATTATGGCTACACCTTC
TRBV19	-	TRBJ2-5	few	13	CASSRSVQETQYF	TGTGCCAGTAGTCGAAGTGTCCAAGAGACCCAGTACTTC
TRBV5-1	-	TRBJ2-5	-	14	CASSYSGASETQYF	TGCGCCAGCAGCTACTCGGGGGCCTCGGAGACCCAGTACTTC
TRBV5-1	TRBD2	TRBJ2-6	many	16	CASSPERGRGANVLTF	TGCGCCAGCAGCCCCGAGCGGGGACGTGGGGCCAACGTCCTGACTTTC
TRBV12-3/TRBV12-4	-	TRBJ1-5	many	12	CASSSHNQPQHF	TGTGCCAGCAGTTCCCACAATCAGCCCCAGCATTTT
TRBV11-2	TRBD2	TRBJ2-6	many	15	CASSQRGSGANVLTF	TGTGCCAGCAGCCAGCGGGGGTCTGGGGCCAACGTCCTGACTTTC
TRBV5-1	TRBD2	TRBJ2-4	many	17	CASSLAPSGAAKNIQYF	TGCGCCAGCAGCTTGGCGCCTAGCGGGGCAGCCAAAAACATTCAGTACTTC